This T cell receptor beta chain was captured in a study of blood T cell repertoires in COVID-19 (TCRdb year 2020). Describing the broader study: Samples from collaborators originated in the United States, Italy and Spain and spanned both the acute and convalescent phases of COVID-19. The material from the prospective study consisted of cDNA or gDNA derived from T cells, B-cell-depleted T cells, or PBMCs. The dataset comprised deeply sampled blood TCRbeta repertoires from subjects exposed to, actively infected with, or recovered from COVID-19. The repertoires were released in a freely available public database intended as a resource for research on the immune response to SARS-CoV-2. The samples were drawn from two sources: the first 160 participants of the ongoing ImmuneRACE study, and fewer than 1,500 subjects contributed by 6 global collaborators. Sample metadata almost always included a de-identified subject ID, COVID-19 status, age in years and sex. Where available, HLA class I and class II types were obtained from metadata supplied by the sample provider rather than from assay-based typing. Broad study findings and their caveats: The amount of clinical and demographic metadata varied by source and participant and was provided uncurated.

One collaborating source in Seattle enrolled patients while the patients were actively infected and followed the patients over time throughout the course of disease. Whole blood was collected in K2EDTA tubes by collaborating institutions according to the institutions' own protocols. For TCRbeta analysis, collaborator samples were shipped as frozen whole blood, as isolated PBMCs, or as DNA extracted from either sample type. On this clone: The antigen it recognizes is unknown. Base-call qualities are not available, and no considerably larger clone is one nucleotide away.

TCRbeta CDR3 regions were amplified from genomic DNA using the immunoSEQ Assay, a bias-controlled multiplex PCR. The original methods were these. Within the assay, amplification of reference gene primers was used to estimate how many nucleated cells each sample contained. Sequence reads were collapsed and filtered to measure the absolute abundance of every unique TCRbeta CDR3 rearrangement. For each sample, productive Simpson clonality was calculated as the square root of Simpson's diversity index over productive rearrangements. Imported from immuneACCESS, the table was reduced by TCRdb to in-frame sequences with V and J called. These copies leave out some clones; in studies compared against another copy, an unresolved V gene accounts for under half, and the cause of the remainder is not known. D and trimming were read from the DNA, whereas the V and J calls and clone size are those reported in that table. A total of roughly 160,000 clones appear in this sample, over 80% of them only once. The ten largest clones represent approximately 7.6% of the sample.

After removal of 5 bases from V and 5 bases from J, the junction retains 1 base not matched to a gene. The germline V gene (reference sequence) supplies CDR1 SEHNR and CDR2 FQNEAQ. Inclusive of the bounding cysteine and phenylalanine, the CDR3 is 13 residues long. The kept DNA is CDR3 alone, 39 bases in frame from the first base. This TCR was recovered from a woman aged 80 or older with COVID-19, enrolled during active disease. This chain joins TRBV7-9 to TRBJ2-2, with TRBD2 identical over 8 junction bases. Source material: peripheral blood. The DNA is as follows: TGTGCCAGCAGCCCGGGGGGGACCGGGGAGCTGTTTTTT. It is translated as CASSPGGTGELFF.